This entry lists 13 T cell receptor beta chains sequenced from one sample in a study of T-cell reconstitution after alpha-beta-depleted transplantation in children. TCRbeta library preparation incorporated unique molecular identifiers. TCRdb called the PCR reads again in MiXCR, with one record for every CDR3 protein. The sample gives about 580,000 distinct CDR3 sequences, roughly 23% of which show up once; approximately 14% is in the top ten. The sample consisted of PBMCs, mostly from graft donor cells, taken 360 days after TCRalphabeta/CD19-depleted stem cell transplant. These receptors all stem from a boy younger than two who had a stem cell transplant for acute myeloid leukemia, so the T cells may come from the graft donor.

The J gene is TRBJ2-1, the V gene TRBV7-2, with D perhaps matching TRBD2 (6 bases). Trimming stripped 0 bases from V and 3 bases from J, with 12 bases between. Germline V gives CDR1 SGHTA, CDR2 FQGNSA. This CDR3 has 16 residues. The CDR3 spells CASSLAGTAVYNEQFF. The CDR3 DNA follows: TGTGCCAGCAGCTTAGCAGGGACTGCTGTCTACAATGAGCAGTTCTTC.

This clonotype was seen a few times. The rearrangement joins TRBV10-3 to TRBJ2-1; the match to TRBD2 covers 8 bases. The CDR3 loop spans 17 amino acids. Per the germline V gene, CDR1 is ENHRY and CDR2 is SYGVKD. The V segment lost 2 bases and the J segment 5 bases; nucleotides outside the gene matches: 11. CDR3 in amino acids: CAISEPFGAGENNEQFF. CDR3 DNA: TGTGCCATCAGTGAGCCCTTCGGAGCGGGGGAAAACAATGAGCAGTTCTTC.

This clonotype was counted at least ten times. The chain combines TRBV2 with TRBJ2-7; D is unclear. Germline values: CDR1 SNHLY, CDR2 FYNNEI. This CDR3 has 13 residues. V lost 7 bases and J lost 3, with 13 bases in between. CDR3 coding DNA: TGTGCCAGCAAGTTATCGGACCTCTACGAGCAGTACGTC. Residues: CASKLSDLYEQYV.

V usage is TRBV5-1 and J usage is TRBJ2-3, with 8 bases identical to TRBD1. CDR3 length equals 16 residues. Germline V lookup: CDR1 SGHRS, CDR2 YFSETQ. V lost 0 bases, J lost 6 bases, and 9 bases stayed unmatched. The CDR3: CASSLAGTGGADTQYF. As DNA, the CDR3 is TGCGCCAGCAGCTTGGCCGGGACAGGAGGGGCGGATACGCAGTATTTT.

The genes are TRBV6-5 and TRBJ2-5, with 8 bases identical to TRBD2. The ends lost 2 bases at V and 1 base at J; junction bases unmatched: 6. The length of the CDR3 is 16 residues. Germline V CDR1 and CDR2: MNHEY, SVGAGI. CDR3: CASSYGRGGSQETQYF. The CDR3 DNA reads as TGTGCCAGCAGTTACGGCCGCGGGGGGTCCCAAGAGACCCAGTACTTC.

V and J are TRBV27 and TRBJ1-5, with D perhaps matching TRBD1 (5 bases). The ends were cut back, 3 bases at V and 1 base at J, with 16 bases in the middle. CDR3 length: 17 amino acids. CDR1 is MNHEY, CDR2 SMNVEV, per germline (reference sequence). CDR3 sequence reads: CASSFTQAPGSNQPQHF. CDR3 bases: TGTGCCAGCAGTTTTACACAGGCCCCAGGGAGCAATCAGCCCCAGCATTTT.

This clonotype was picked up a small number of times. CDR3 bases: TGTGCCAGCAGCCAAGATGGTGATCTAGCCAAAAACATTCAGTACTTC. Its protein product is CASSQDGDLAKNIQYF. V usage is TRBV4-2 and J usage is TRBJ2-4, with no clear D. V was shortened by 0 bases and J by 0 bases, with 9 bases between the two germline ends. There are 16 residues in the CDR3. Looked up from germline, CDR1 is LGHNA and CDR2 is YNFKEQ.

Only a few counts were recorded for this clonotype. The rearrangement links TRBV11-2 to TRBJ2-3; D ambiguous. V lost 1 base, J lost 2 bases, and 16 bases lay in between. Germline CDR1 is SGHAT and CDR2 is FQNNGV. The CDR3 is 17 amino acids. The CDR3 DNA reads TGTGCCAGCAGCTTAGTCTTAAGGGTACAGAACACAGATACGCAGTATTTT. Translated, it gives CASSLVLRVQNTDTQYF.

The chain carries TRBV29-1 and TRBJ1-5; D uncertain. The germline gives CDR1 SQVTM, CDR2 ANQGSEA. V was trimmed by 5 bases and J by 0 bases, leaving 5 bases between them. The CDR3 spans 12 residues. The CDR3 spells CSVMVSNQPQHF. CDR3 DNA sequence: TGCAGCGTTATGGTTAGCAATCAGCCCCAGCATTTT.

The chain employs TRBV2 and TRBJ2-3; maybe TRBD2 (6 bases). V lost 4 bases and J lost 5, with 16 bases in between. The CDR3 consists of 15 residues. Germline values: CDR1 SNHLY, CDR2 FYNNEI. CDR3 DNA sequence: TGTGCCAGCAGTGCGGGTCAAAACGGGGGAGATACGCAGTATTTT. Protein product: CASSAGQNGGDTQYF.

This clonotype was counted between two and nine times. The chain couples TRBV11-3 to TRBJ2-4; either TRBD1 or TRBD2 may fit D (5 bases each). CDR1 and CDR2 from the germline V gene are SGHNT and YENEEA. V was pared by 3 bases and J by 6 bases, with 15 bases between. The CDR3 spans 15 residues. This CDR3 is CASSFAREGGNIQYF. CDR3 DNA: TGTGCCAGCAGCTTCGCCAGGGAAGGAGGAAACATTCAGTACTTC.

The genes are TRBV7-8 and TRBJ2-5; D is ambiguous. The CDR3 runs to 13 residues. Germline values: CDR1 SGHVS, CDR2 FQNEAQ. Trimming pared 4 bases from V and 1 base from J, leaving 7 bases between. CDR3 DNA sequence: TGTGCCAGCAGCTCGTTGCTCCAAGAGACCCAGTACTTC. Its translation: CASSSLLQETQYF.

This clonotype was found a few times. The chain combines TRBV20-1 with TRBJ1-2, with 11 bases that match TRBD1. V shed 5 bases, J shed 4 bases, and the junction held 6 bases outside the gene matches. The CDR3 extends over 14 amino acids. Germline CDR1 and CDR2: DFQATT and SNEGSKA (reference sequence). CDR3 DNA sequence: TGCAGTGCTCTGGACAGGGGGCGCACCTATGGCTACACCTTC. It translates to CSALDRGRTYGYTF.